These 17 T cell receptor beta chains share one sample of origin, sequenced in a study of blood T cell repertoires in COVID-19. The table came from immunoSEQ multiplex PCR; TCRdb's copy has only in-frame clones and leaves some out. The sample holds approximately 58,000 clones, approximately 75% seen once. Sequencing was performed on peripheral blood. These receptors came from a man between 60 and 70 years old with COVID-19, enrolled during active disease.

The chain has TRBV9 and TRBJ2-1, with 16 bases lining up with TRBD2. From germline, CDR1 is SGDLS and CDR2 YYNGEE. This CDR3 has 20 amino acids. V lost 0 bases, J lost 3 bases, and 9 bases stayed unmatched. CDR3 sequence (DNA): TGTGCCAGCAGCGTAGCCGCCGGGACTAGCGGGGGGGCCTTCTACAATGAGCAGTTCTTC. This gives the protein CASSVAAGTSGGAFYNEQFF. The full variable domain, its missing parts supplied by reference TRBV9 and TRBJ2-1, is DSGVTQTPKHLITATGQRVTLRCSPRSGDLSVYWYQQSLDQGLQFLIQYYNGEERAKGNILERFSAQQFPDLHSELNLSSLELGDSALYFCASSVAAGTSGGAFYNEQFFGPGTRLTVL.

The chain combines TRBV11-3 with TRBJ2-3; 7 bases agree with TRBD1. The CDR3 contains 15 residues. Per germline, CDR1 SGHNT and CDR2 YENEEA. The trim removed 4 bases at V and 3 bases at J, leaving 7 bases unmatched. The CDR3 nucleotides are TGTGCCAGCAGCTATCCAGCAGGGGGTACAGATACGCAGTATTTT. It translates to CASSYPAGGTDTQYF.

This clone was found many times. The chain links TRBV6-2 or TRBV6-3 to TRBJ2-3; 8 bases are shared with TRBD2. The CDR3 is made up of 18 amino acids. V shed 6 bases, J shed 7 bases, and the junction held 21 bases outside the gene matches. CDR1 is MNHEY, CDR2 SVGEGT, per germline. For the CDR3, the DNA is TGTGCCAGCAGCCCCGTAAAGCGGGAGTTGGGCCAGGCCAATACGCAGTATTTT. This translates into CASSPVKRELGQANTQYF.

The chain links TRBV6-4 to TRBJ2-2; D not certain. CDR3 length equals 14 residues. CDR1 is MRHNA and CDR2 is SNTAGT in the germline V gene. V lost 3 bases and J 3 bases, leaving 8 bases between the germline ends. CDR3 bases: TGTGCCAGCAGTGAACAGCTACACACCGGGGAGCTGTTTTTT. Its protein product is CASSEQLHTGELFF.

The rearrangement links TRBV27 to TRBJ2-5; D is perhaps TRBD1 (6 bases). Germline CDR1 MNHEY, CDR2 SMNVEV (reference sequence). V was cut by 5 bases and J by 3 bases, with 16 bases left in between. The CDR3 runs 15 residues. The CDR3 reads CASSRGNQGKETQYF. Written as DNA, the CDR3 is TGTGCCAGCAGTCGAGGAAATCAGGGGAAAGAGACCCAGTACTTC.

The genes are TRBV29-1 and TRBJ2-1; 11 bases are shared with TRBD2. The germline gives CDR1 SQVTM, CDR2 ANQGSEA. The CDR3 has 15 residues. The V segment lost 6 bases and the J segment 1 base; nucleotides outside the gene matches: 5. Written as DNA, the CDR3 is TGCAGCGTCTCTAGCGGGAGGAGATCCTACAATGAGCAGTTCTTC. This codes for CSVSSGRRSYNEQFF.

V is TRBV5-4 and J is TRBJ1-2; D perhaps matches TRBD1 (6 bases). CDR3 length equals 14 residues. V was cut by 2 bases and J by 4 bases, with 12 bases left in between. Germline CDR1 is SGHNT and CDR2 is YYREEE (reference sequence). CDR3 sequence reads: CASSFRQDVYGYTF. The CDR3 DNA reads as TGTGCCAGCAGCTTCCGACAGGACGTCTATGGCTACACCTTC.

In DNA form, the CDR3 reads TGTGCCAGCAGCGGACGGGACAGGGGACACACCATATATTTT. Translating gives CASSGRDRGHTIYF. V and J are TRBV9 and TRBJ1-3; 10 bases fit TRBD1. Looked up from germline, CDR1 is SGDLS and CDR2 is YYNGEE. The CDR3 runs 14 residues. Trimming cost V 3 bases and J 8 bases; bases outside gene matches: 5.

The rearrangement links TRBV4-1 to TRBJ2-2; 8 nucleotides match TRBD1. This CDR3 region has 17 residues. Germline CDR1 reads MGHRA; CDR2 reads YSYEKL. V lost 1 base to trimming and J lost 0 bases; unmatched junction nucleotides: 4. The CDR3, as DNA: TGCGCCAGCAGCCAAGTTCCAGGGGGCGCGAACACCGGGGAGCTGTTTTTT. Amino acids: CASSQVPGGANTGELFF.

The V gene is TRBV11-1, the J gene TRBJ1-6; no firm D call. Germline CDR1 and CDR2: SGHAT and FQDESV (reference sequence). Deletions cut 2 bases from V and 17 bases from J, with 25 bases between. The CDR3 consists of 16 residues. CDR3 in amino acids: CASSLSSGLPIESFHF. The CDR3 DNA reads TGTGCCAGCAGCTTATCTTCCGGACTTCCCATAGAATCATTCCACTTT.

The J gene is TRBJ2-1, the V gene TRBV24-1; 16 positions agree with TRBD2. The germline CDR1 and CDR2 sequences are KGHDR and SFDVKD. The CDR3 has 16 residues. With 6 bases clipped from V and 8 bases from J, the junction kept 6 bases outside the gene matches. The CDR3 DNA is TGTGCCACCAGTATGGGACTAGCGGGAGGGAGGCATGAGCAGTTCTTC. As protein: CATSMGLAGGRHEQFF.

This clone appeared a single time. V and J are TRBV18 and TRBJ1-2, with D unclear. Looked up from germline, CDR1 is KGHSH and CDR2 is LQKENI. Trimming shortened V by 1 base and J by 3 bases, and 18 bases separated the two germline ends. This CDR3 contains 17 residues. CDR3 residues: CASSPLSRAGGDYGYTF. The DNA for the CDR3 is TGTGCCAGCTCACCACTTTCAAGGGCAGGCGGGGACTATGGCTACACCTTC.

The V and J genes are TRBV12-5 and TRBJ2-1, with 7 bases matching TRBD1. The CDR3 covers 15 residues. V shed 7 bases, J shed 0 bases, and the junction held 6 bases outside the gene matches. The germline V gene has CDR1 LGHNT and CDR2 FRNRAP. The CDR3 nucleotides read TGTGCTAGTGTAAAGGGGGCGAGCTCCTACAATGAGCAGTTCTTC. Translation: CASVKGASSYNEQFF.

This chain joins TRBV7-8 and TRBJ2-1, with D maybe TRBD2 (5 bases). CDR1 is SGHVS, CDR2 FQNEAQ, per germline. The ends were cut back, 1 base at V and 9 bases at J, with 10 bases in the middle. The CDR3 spans 13 residues. For the CDR3, the DNA is TGTGCCAGCAGCTTAGAAGCTAGCATTGAGCAGTTCTTC. Translation gives CASSLEASIEQFF.

Here the CDR3 DNA reads TGTGCCTGGACTGCAGGGGCCTCCTACAATGAGCAGTTCTTC. It codes for CAWTAGASYNEQFF. The chain links TRBV30 to TRBJ2-1, with TRBD1 as a possible D gene (6 bases). This CDR3 is 14 amino acids long. The V end lost 4 bases, the J end lost 0 bases, and 10 bases lay between the germline ends. CDR1 GTSNPN and CDR2 SVGIG come from the germline V gene (reference sequence). The complete variable domain, with remaining parts taken from reference TRBV30 and TRBJ2-1, reads SQTIHQWPATLVQPVGSPLSLECTVEGTSNPNLYWYRQAAGRGLQLLFYSVGIGQISSEVPQNLSASRPQDRQFILSSKKLLLSDSGFYLCAWTAGASYNEQFFGPGTRLTVL.

The chain employs TRBV2 and TRBJ1-1; no clear D gene. This CDR3 contains 14 residues. V lost 6 bases, J lost 6 bases, and 17 bases lay in between. Germline CDR1 is SNHLY and CDR2 is FYNNEI. In DNA form, the CDR3 reads TGTGCCAGCAGCGGTCAGGCAGAAGGCTCTGAAGCTTTCTTT. The encoded protein is CASSGQAEGSEAFF.

The rearrangement joins TRBV5-5 to TRBJ2-7; 7 nucleotides line up with TRBD1. CDR3 length: 16 amino acids. Germline values: CDR1 SGHKS, CDR2 YYEKEE (reference sequence). The junction had 14 bases not matched to a gene; V was cut back by 4 bases and J by 4 bases. In DNA form, the CDR3 reads TGTGCCAGCAGCCCCCTCAGGGACAGAAGCTCTTACGAGCAGTACTTC. As protein: CASSPLRDRSSYEQYF.